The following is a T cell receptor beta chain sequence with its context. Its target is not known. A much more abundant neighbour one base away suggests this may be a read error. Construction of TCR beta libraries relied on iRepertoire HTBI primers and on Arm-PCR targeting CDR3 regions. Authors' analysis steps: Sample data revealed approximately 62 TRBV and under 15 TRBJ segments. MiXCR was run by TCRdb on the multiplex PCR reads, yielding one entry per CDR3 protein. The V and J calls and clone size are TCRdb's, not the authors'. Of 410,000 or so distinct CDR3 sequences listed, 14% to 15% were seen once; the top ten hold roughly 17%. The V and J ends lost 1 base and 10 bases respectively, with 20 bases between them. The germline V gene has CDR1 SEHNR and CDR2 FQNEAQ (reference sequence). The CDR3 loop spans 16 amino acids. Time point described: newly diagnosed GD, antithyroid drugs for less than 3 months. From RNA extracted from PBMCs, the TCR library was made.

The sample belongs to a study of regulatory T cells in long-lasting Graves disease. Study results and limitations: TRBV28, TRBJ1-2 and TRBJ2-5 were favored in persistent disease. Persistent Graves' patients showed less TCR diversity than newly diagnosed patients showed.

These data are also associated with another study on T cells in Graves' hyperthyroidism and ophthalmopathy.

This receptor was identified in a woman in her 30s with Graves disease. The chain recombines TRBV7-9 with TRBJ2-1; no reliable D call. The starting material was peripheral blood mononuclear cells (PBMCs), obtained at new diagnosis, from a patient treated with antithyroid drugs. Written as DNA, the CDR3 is TGTGCCAGCAGCTTAGGAATCCCTTCCACTATCTACGAGCAGTTCTTC. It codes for CASSLGIPSTIYEQFF.